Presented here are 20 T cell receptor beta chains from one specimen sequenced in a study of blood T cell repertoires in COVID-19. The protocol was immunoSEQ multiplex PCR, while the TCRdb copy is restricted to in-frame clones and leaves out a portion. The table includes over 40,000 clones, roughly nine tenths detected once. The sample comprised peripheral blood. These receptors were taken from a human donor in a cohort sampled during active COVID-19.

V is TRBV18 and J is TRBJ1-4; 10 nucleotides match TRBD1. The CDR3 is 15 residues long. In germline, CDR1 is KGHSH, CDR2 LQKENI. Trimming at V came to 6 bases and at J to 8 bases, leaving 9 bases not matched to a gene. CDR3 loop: CASSPGQGVGEKLFF. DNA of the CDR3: TGTGCCAGCTCCCCCGGACAGGGGGTCGGGGAAAAACTGTTTTTT.

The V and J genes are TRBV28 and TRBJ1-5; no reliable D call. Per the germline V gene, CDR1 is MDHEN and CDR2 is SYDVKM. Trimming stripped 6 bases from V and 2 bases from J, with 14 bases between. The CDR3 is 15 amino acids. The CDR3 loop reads CASSLKQVGNQPQHF. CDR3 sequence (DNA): TGTGCCAGCAGCCTAAAGCAGGTTGGCAATCAGCCCCAGCATTTT. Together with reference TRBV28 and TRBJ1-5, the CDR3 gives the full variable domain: DVKVTQSSRYLVKRTGEKVFLECVQDMDHENMFWYRQDPGLGLRLIYFSYDVKMKEKGDIPEGYSVSREKKERFSLILESASTNQTSMYLCASSLKQVGNQPQHFGDGTRLSIL.

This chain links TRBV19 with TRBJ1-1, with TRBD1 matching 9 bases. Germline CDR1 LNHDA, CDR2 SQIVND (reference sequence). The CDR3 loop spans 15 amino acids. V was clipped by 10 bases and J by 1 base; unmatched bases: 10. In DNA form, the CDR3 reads TGTGCCACTCGAGCTCCGGGACAGGGGAACACTGAAGCTTTCTTT. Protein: CATRAPGQGNTEAFF. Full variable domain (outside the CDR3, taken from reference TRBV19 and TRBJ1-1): DGGITQSPKYLFRKEGQNVTLSCEQNLNHDAMYWYRQDPGQGLRLIYYSQIVNDFQKGDIAEGYSVSREKKESFPLTVTSAQKNPTAFYLCATRAPGQGNTEAFFGQGTRLTVV.

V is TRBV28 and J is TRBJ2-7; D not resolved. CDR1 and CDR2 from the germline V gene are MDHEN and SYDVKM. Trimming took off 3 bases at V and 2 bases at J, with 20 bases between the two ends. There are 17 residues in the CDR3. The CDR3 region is CASSLTGFGRSPYEQYF. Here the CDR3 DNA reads TGTGCCAGCAGTTTGACCGGGTTCGGCCGAAGTCCCTACGAGCAGTACTTC. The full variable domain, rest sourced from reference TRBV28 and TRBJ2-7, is DVKVTQSSRYLVKRTGEKVFLECVQDMDHENMFWYRQDPGLGLRLIYFSYDVKMKEKGDIPEGYSVSREKKERFSLILESASTNQTSMYLCASSLTGFGRSPYEQYFGPGTRLTVT.

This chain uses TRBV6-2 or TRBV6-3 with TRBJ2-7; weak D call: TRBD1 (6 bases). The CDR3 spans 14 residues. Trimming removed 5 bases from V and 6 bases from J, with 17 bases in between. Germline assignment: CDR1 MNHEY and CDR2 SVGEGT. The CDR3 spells CASSPSRGEGEQYV. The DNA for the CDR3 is TGTGCCAGCAGTCCCTCCAGGGGCGAAGGCGAGCAGTACGTC.

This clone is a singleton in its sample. CDR3 region: CASSLGGTSVYEQYV. CDR3 in DNA: TGCGCCAGCAGCTTGGGGGGGACTAGCGTCTACGAGCAGTACGTC. This rearrangement joins TRBV5-1 to TRBJ2-7; 10 nucleotides line up with TRBD2. CDR1 is SGHRS and CDR2 is YFSETQ in the germline V gene. The trim removed 0 bases at V and 3 bases at J, leaving 3 bases unmatched. The CDR3 covers 15 residues.

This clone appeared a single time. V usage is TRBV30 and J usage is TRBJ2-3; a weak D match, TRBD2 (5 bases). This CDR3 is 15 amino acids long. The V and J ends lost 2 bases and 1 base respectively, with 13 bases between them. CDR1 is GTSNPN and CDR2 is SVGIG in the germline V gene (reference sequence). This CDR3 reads CAWSNGERGTDTQYF. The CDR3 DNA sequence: TGTGCCTGGAGTAACGGGGAAAGGGGCACAGATACGCAGTATTTT.

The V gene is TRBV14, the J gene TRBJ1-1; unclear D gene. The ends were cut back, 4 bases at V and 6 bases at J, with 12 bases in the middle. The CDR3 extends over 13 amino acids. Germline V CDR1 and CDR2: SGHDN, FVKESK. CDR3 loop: CASSLEPGSEAFF. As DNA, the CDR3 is TGTGCCAGCAGCCTTGAACCGGGGTCTGAAGCTTTCTTT.

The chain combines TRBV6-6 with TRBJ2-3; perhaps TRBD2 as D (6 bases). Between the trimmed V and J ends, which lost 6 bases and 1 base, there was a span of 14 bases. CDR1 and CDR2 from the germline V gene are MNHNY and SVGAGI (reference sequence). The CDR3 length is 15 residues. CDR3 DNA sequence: TGTGCCAGCAGACCTAGACTAGGTGGCACAGATACGCAGTATTTT. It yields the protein CASRPRLGGTDTQYF.

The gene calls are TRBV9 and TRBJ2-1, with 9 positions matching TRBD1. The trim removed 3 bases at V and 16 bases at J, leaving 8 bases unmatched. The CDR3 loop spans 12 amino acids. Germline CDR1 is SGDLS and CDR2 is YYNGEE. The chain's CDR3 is CASSGAGQGFFF. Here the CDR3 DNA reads TGTGCCAGCAGCGGAGCCGGACAGGGGTTCTTCTTC.

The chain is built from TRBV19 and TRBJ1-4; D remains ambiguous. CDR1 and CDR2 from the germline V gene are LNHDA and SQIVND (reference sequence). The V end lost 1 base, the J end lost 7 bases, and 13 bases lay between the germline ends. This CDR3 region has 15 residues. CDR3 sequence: CASSIGAPAIEKLFF. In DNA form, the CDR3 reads TGTGCCAGTAGTATAGGGGCACCAGCCATTGAAAAACTGTTTTTT. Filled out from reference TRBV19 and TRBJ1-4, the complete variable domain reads DGGITQSPKYLFRKEGQNVTLSCEQNLNHDAMYWYRQDPGQGLRLIYYSQIVNDFQKGDIAEGYSVSREKKESFPLTVTSAQKNPTAFYLCASSIGAPAIEKLFFGSGTQLSVL.

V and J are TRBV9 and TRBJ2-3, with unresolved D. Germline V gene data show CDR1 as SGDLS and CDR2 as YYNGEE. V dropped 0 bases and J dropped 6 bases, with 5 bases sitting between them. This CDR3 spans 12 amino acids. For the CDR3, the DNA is TGTGCCAGCAGCGTAGAGCTGGATACGCAGTATTTT. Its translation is CASSVELDTQYF.

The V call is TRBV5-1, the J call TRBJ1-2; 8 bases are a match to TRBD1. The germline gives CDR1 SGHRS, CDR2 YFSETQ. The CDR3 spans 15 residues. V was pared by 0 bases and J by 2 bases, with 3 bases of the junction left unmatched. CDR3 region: CASSLGSGGNYGYTF. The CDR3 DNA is TGCGCCAGCAGCTTGGGATCAGGGGGCAACTATGGCTACACCTTC.

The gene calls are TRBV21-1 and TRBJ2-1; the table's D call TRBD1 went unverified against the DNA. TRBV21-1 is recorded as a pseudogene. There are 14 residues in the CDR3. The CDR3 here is CASRRQGSYNEQFF. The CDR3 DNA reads TGTGCCAGCAGACGGCAGGGCTCCTACAATGAGCAGTTCTTC.

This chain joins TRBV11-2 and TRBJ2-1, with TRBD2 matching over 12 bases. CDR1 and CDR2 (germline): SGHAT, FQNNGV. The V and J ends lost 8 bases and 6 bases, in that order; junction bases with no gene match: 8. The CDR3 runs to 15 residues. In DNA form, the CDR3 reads TGTGCCAGCCGGCTCCTAGCGGGGGGGCCCAATGAGCAGTTCTTC. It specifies CASRLLAGGPNEQFF.

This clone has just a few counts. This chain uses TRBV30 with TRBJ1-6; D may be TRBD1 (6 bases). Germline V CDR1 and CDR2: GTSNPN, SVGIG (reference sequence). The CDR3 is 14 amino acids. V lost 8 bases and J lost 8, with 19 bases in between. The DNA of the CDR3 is TGTGCCGTCCGGTGGCAGGGGTTGGATTCACCCCTCCACTTT. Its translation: CAVRWQGLDSPLHF.

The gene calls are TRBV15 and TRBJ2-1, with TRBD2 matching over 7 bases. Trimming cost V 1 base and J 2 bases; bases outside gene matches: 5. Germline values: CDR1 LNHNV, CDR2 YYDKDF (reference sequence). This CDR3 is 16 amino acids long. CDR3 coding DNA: TGTGCCACCAGCAGAGCCCTAGCGGAGACCTACAATGAGCAGTTCTTC. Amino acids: CATSRALAETYNEQFF.

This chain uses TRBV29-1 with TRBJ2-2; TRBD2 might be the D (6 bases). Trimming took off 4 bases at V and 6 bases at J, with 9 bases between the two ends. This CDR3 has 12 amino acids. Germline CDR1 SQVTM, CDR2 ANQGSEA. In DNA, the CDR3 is TGCAGCGTTGTGGGGGGAGCCGGGGAGCTGTTTTTT. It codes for CSVVGGAGELFF.

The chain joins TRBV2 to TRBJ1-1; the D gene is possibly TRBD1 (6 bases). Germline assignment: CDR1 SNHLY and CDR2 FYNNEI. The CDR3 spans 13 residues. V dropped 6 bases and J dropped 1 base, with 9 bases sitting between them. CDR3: CASRVDRNTEAFF. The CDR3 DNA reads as TGTGCCAGCAGAGTGGACAGGAACACTGAAGCTTTCTTT.

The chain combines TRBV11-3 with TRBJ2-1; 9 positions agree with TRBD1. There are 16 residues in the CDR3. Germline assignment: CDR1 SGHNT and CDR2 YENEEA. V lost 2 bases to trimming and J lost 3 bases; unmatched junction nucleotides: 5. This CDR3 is CASSLSGTGSYNEQFF. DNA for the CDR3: TGTGCCAGCAGCTTATCCGGGACAGGGAGCTACAATGAGCAGTTCTTC.